The source of this T cell receptor (beta chain) is a study of CD8+CD57+ T cells in acquired aplastic anemia. Study information: The study obtained an average of around 3.4 ug of DNA from sorted CD4+ and CD8+ cells. Healthy donor sequencing depth: about 10 million CD4+, fewer than 12 million CD8+ reads.

The CDR3 is made up of 17 amino acids. The germline gives CDR1 LNHNV, CDR2 YYDKDF (reference sequence). The V end was cut by 3 bases, the J end by 1 base, with 16 bases between. Genomic DNA was employed as the template in profiling TCR beta VDJ and CDR3. TCRdb processed the reads anew with MiXCR; each CDR3 protein has one entry. The sample carries a few hundred thousand distinct CDR3 sequences, 60% to 65% recorded once. There are many counts of this clonotype. Material: sorted CD4+, CD8+, or CD8+CD57+ T cells (not recorded which) from PBMCs. The J gene is TRBJ1-5, the V gene TRBV15, with D possibly being TRBD1 (6 bases). This TCR was sampled from a human donor in good health. Here the CDR3 reads CATSSRLHRESNQPQHF. CDR3 in DNA: TGTGCCACCAGCAGCAGACTTCACAGGGAAAGCAATCAGCCCCAGCATTTT.